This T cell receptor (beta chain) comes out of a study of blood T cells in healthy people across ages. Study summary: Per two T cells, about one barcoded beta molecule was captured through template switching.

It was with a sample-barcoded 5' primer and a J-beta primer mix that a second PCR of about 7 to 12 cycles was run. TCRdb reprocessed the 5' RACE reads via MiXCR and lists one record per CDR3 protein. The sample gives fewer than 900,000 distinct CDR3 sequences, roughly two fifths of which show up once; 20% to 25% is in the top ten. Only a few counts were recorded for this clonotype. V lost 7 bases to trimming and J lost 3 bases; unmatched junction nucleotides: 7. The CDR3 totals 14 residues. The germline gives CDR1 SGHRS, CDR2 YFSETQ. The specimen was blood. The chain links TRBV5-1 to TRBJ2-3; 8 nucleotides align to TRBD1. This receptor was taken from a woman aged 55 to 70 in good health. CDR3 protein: CASETGDGTDTQYF. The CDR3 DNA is TGCGCCAGCGAGACAGGGGATGGGACAGATACGCAGTATTTT.